The clone carrying this T cell receptor beta chain was counted a single time. The sample originates from a study of blood T cell repertoires in COVID-19. Looking at the study overall: Collection of acute and convalescent COVID-19 samples took place in the United States, Italy and Spain. PBMCs, B-cell-depleted T cells, or T cells were the source of the cDNA or gDNA that made up the material.

Germline V gives CDR1 SGHRS, CDR2 YFSETQ. With 4 bases removed from V and 0 bases from J, the gap between germline ends came to 12 bases. The CDR3 has 15 residues. In the original processing: Researchers report that nucleated cell counts were estimated from reference gene primer amplification. Some clones are missing from TCRdb's copy, which holds only in-frame ones; the method was immunoSEQ multiplex PCR. That table supplies the V and J calls and clone size; D and trimming were determined from the DNA. The sample shows under 55,000 clones, approximately 85% of them seen only once. The specimen was peripheral blood. The chain uses TRBV5-1 and TRBJ2-3; D might be TRBD1 (6 bases). The source of this sequence is a human donor in a cohort sampled during active COVID-19. In DNA form, the CDR3 reads TGCGCCAGCAGCCCGGACAGACCTAGCACAGATACGCAGTATTTT. The encoded protein is CASSPDRPSTDTQYF.